The 21 T cell receptor beta chains reported below all come from one sample, sequenced in a study of regulatory T cells in long-lasting Graves disease. Noted time point: newly diagnosed GD, antithyroid drugs for less than 3 months. PBMC-extracted RNA yielded the TCR library. For TCR beta, libraries came from iRepertoire HTBI primers and Arm-PCR of CDR3 regions. TCRdb used MiXCR to reprocess the multiplex PCR reads, holding one entry per CDR3 protein. This sample has approximately 440,000 distinct CDR3 sequences, with about a sixth found just once. These sequences were also reported in another study, on T cells in Graves' hyperthyroidism and ophthalmopathy.

The sample here was peripheral blood mononuclear cells (PBMCs), taken at new diagnosis, from a patient treated with antithyroid drugs. Receptors were obtained from a man aged 40-50 years with Graves disease.

This clonotype was seen many times. The chain is built from TRBV28 and TRBJ2-1; D possibly corresponds to TRBD1 (6 bases). The V end was cut by 6 bases, the J end by 3 bases, with 12 bases between. From germline, CDR1 is MDHEN and CDR2 SYDVKM. This CDR3 has 14 amino acids. The CDR3 is CASSRQVGYNEQFF. The CDR3 region has the DNA TGTGCCAGCAGCCGACAGGTTGGCTACAATGAGCAGTTCTTC.

This clonotype has ten or more counts. The rearrangement uses TRBV2 and TRBJ2-7; D is perhaps TRBD1 (6 bases). The CDR3 is 15 residues long. Germline V gene lookup returns CDR1 SNHLY and CDR2 FYNNEI. With 2 bases removed from V and 4 bases from J, the gap between germline ends came to 15 bases. The CDR3 is CASSETLPGAYEQYF. CDR3 in DNA: TGTGCCAGCAGTGAAACGTTACCAGGGGCTTACGAGCAGTACTTC.

This clonotype was seen at least ten times. The V and J genes are TRBV2 and TRBJ2-1; D remains ambiguous. V was clipped by 2 bases and J by 6 bases, with 8 bases between them. The CDR3 totals 13 residues. The germline gives CDR1 SNHLY, CDR2 FYNNEI. CDR3 protein: CASSENGVNEQFF. CDR3 DNA: TGTGCCAGCAGTGAAAACGGAGTCAATGAGCAGTTCTTC.

This clonotype appeared many times. The CDR3 bases are TGTGCCAGCAGCCTGCGAGGGACAGGGGCCTTTTTCTACAATGAGCAGTTCTTC. Protein product: CASSLRGTGAFFYNEQFF. The gene calls are TRBV11-2 and TRBJ2-1; TRBD1 matches at 10 bases. There are 18 residues in the CDR3. J was trimmed by 3 bases and V by 5 bases; bases with no gene match: 13. Per germline, CDR1 SGHAT and CDR2 FQNNGV. The full variable domain, rest sourced from reference TRBV11-2 and TRBJ2-1, is EAGVAQSPRYKIIEKRQSVAFWCNPISGHATLYWYQQILGQGPKLLIQFQNNGVVDDSQLPKDRFSAERLKGVDSTLKIQPAKLEDSAVYLCASSLRGTGAFFYNEQFFGPGTRLTVL.

Comment on this clonotype: A much larger clone sits a single nucleotide away, making a read error possible. This chain connects TRBV12-3 or TRBV12-4 to TRBJ1-4; maybe TRBD1 (6 bases). This CDR3 has 16 amino acids. CDR3 protein: CASNLGGGSANEKLFF. In DNA form, the CDR3 reads TGTGCCAGCAATTTAGGGGGGGGCTCAGCTAATGAAAAACTGTTTTTT.

This clonotype was detected many times. The chain carries TRBV28 and TRBJ2-3; 7 bases are shared with TRBD2. With 6 bases clipped from V and 6 bases from J, the junction kept 9 bases outside the gene matches. Germline-derived CDR1 and CDR2 are MDHEN and SYDVKM. The CDR3 runs 14 residues. The CDR3 loop reads CASSPSGGGDTQYF. CDR3 in DNA: TGTGCCAGCAGCCCTAGCGGTGGCGGTGATACGCAGTATTTT.

This clonotype came up many times. The chain has TRBV28 and TRBJ1-1, with D perhaps matching TRBD1 (6 bases). Germline CDR1 is MDHEN and CDR2 is SYDVKM. The ends were cut back, 6 bases at V and 4 bases at J, with 12 bases in the middle. The CDR3 contains 13 residues. DNA for the CDR3: TGTGCCAGCAGCGTCACAGGGACCACTGAAGCTTTCTTT. It specifies CASSVTGTTEAFF.

J is TRBJ2-5 and V is TRBV12-3 or TRBV12-4; D possibly uses TRBD1 or TRBD2 (6 bases each). The V and J ends lost 3 bases and 7 bases respectively, with 15 bases between them. This CDR3 has 14 residues. In DNA, the CDR3 is TGTGCCAGCAGTTTGCCAGGGGTCGGGGGGACCCAGTACTTC. This sequence encodes CASSLPGVGGTQYF.

This clonotype was detected only a few times. Since a much larger clone is just one base distant, this may be a read error. The J gene is TRBJ2-7, the V gene TRBV7-2; maybe TRBD1 (7 bases). The CDR3 covers 15 residues. The germline CDR1 and CDR2 sequences are SGHTA and FQGNSA. CDR3 DNA sequence: TGTGCCAGCAGCTTAACACAGGGGAGGTCCTACGAGCAGCACTTC. Encoded protein: CASSLTQGRSYEQHF. Complete variable domain (other parts from reference TRBV7-2 and TRBJ2-7): GAGVSQSPSNKVTEKGKDVELRCDPISGHTALYWYRQSLGQGLEFLIYFQGNSAPDKSGLPSDRFSAERTGGSVSTLTIQRTQQEDSAVYLCASSLTQGRSYEQHFGPGTRLTVT.

There are a few counts of this clonotype. V gene TRBV6-1 combines with J gene TRBJ1-4; D is unresolved. The CDR3 loop spans 15 amino acids. Germline V CDR1 and CDR2: MNHNS, SASEGT. The germline V and J ends were trimmed by 1 base and 1 base, with 7 bases remaining between them. The CDR3: CASSEGQVTNEKLFF. CDR3 nucleotides: TGTGCCAGCAGTGAAGGTCAAGTAACTAATGAAAAACTGTTTTTT.

This clonotype was counted only a few times. The genes are TRBV10-3 and TRBJ1-1; TRBD1 aligns across 12 bases. The CDR3 has 15 residues. Germline V gene lookup returns CDR1 ENHRY and CDR2 SYGVKD. V shed 6 bases, J shed 2 bases, and the junction held 4 bases outside the gene matches. The CDR3 sequence: CAIRGTGGPNTEAFF. The DNA for the CDR3 is TGTGCCATCAGGGGGACAGGGGGCCCTAACACTGAAGCTTTCTTT.

The sample holds many counts of this clonotype. J is TRBJ2-7 and V is TRBV27; either TRBD1 or TRBD2 may fit D (6 bases each). The CDR3 runs 15 residues. Trimming shortened V by 3 bases and J by 3 bases, and 15 bases separated the two germline ends. The germline gives CDR1 MNHEY, CDR2 SMNVEV (reference sequence). The CDR3 DNA is TGTGCCAGCAGTTTGCTACGGAGGGGGGACTACGAGCAGTACTTC. The encoded protein is CASSLLRRGDYEQYF.

A note on this clonotype: This likely reflects a read error, since a far larger clone is one base away. The chain couples TRBV7-8 to TRBJ2-2, with 10 nucleotides matching TRBD2. The CDR3 loop spans 16 amino acids. Germline CDR1 is SGHVS and CDR2 is FQNEAQ. The CDR3 region has the DNA TGTGCCGGCAGCGATGGACTAGCGGATAACACCGGGGAGCTGTTTTTT. Translated, it gives CAGSDGLADNTGELFF.

This clonotype was picked up a small number of times. This chain connects TRBV20-1 to TRBJ1-6; perhaps TRBD1 as D (6 bases). The CDR3 runs 14 residues. From germline, CDR1 is DFQATT and CDR2 SNEGSKA (reference sequence). The V end was cut by 6 bases, the J end by 2 bases, with 11 bases between. CDR3 sequence: CSAKDSPYNSPLHF. CDR3 DNA: TGCAGTGCCAAGGACAGCCCCTATAATTCACCCCTCCACTTT.

This clonotype was counted between two and nine times. The rearrangement uses TRBV6-5 and TRBJ2-3; tentatively, D is TRBD2 (6 bases). The CDR3 consists of 14 residues. V was cut by 3 bases and J by 3 bases, with 10 bases left in between. Germline V gene sequence: CDR1 MNHEY, CDR2 SVGAGI. CDR3 in DNA: TGTGCCAGCAGTTATGGAGGGAGGACAGATACGCAGTATTTT. This codes for CASSYGGRTDTQYF.

At least ten counts were recorded for this clonotype. The chain uses TRBV20-1 and TRBJ2-5, with a possible D match to TRBD2 (5 bases). V dropped 1 base and J dropped 3 bases, with 18 bases sitting between them. The CDR3 has 16 amino acids. From germline, CDR1 is DFQATT and CDR2 SNEGSKA (reference sequence). The CDR3 nucleotides are TGCAGTGCTAGAGGCGGTTTCGGGAATGGGGAAGAGACCCAGTACTTC. Encoded protein: CSARGGFGNGEETQYF.

This clonotype was recorded at least ten times. V gene TRBV7-9 combines with J gene TRBJ2-7; possibly TRBD1 for D (5 bases). The CDR3 is 15 residues long. V was shortened by 3 bases and J by 0 bases, with 12 bases between the two germline ends. Germline CDR1 and CDR2: SEHNR and FQNEAQ (reference sequence). The CDR3 here is CASSFGQGTSYEQYF. In nucleotides, the CDR3 is TGTGCCAGCAGCTTTGGGCAGGGCACCTCCTACGAGCAGTACTTC.

The chain employs TRBV10-3 and TRBJ2-1, with 7 bases that match TRBD2. This CDR3 is 15 amino acids long. In germline, CDR1 is ENHRY, CDR2 SYGVKD. The V segment lost 0 bases and the J segment 8 bases; nucleotides outside the gene matches: 7. The CDR3 DNA reads TGTGCCATCAGTGAGTCGTGGGAGGGCCTGGATGAGCAGTTCTTC. Translated: CAISESWEGLDEQFF.

This clonotype was recorded a few times. The rearrangement links TRBV14 to TRBJ1-4; D is perhaps TRBD1 (6 bases). This CDR3 contains 15 residues. Trimming stripped 4 bases from V and 8 bases from J, with 17 bases between. Germline V gene data show CDR1 as SGHDN and CDR2 as FVKESK. CDR3 sequence reads: CASSLIRQDREKLFF. CDR3 nucleotide sequence: TGTGCCAGCAGCCTTATTAGACAGGATCGGGAAAAACTGTTTTTT.

In regard to this clonotype: A far larger clone is only one base removed, so a read error is likely. The chain recombines TRBV11-1 with TRBJ2-7, with unresolved D. Germline V lookup: CDR1 SGHAT, CDR2 FQDESV (reference sequence). The CDR3 runs 13 residues. V was cut by 5 bases and J by 7 bases, with 15 bases left in between. The CDR3 DNA is TGTGCCAGCAGCACCGGACCGAACAATGAGCAGTACTTC. Amino acids: CASSTGPNNEQYF.

This clonotype was counted ten times or more. The J gene is TRBJ2-1, the V gene TRBV20-1; TRBD2 aligns across 7 bases. V trimming: 5 bases; J trimming: 9 bases; junction bases outside the gene matches: 13. Germline CDR1 reads DFQATT; CDR2 reads SNEGSKA (reference sequence). There are 14 residues in the CDR3. The CDR3 reads CSAPPPGLGSEQFF. As DNA, the CDR3 is TGCAGTGCTCCTCCCCCAGGACTAGGAAGTGAGCAGTTCTTC.